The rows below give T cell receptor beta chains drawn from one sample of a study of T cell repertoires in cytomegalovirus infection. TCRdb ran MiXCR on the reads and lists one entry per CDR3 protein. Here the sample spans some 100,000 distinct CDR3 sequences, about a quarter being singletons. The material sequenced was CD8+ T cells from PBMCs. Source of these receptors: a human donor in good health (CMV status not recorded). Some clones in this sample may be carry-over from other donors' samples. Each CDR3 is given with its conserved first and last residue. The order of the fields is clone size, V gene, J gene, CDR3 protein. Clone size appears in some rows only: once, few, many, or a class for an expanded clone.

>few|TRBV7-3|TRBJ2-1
CASSLVGGRGSYNEQFF
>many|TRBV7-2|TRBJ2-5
CASTGARGETQYF
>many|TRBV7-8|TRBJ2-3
CASSPTRGDTQYF
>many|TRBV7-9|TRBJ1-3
CASSPQGASSGNTIYF
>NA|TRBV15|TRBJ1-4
CATSRVAAETNEKLFF
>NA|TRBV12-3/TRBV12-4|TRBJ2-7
CASSVPRAGGYEQYF
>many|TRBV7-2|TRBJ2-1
CASSLVRLLADQYNEQFF
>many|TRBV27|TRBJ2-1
CASSRGGVTNNEQFF
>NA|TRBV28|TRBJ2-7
CASSLRTAYEQYF
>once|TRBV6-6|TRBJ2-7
CASSVRVSSYEQYF
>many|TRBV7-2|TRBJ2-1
CASSFRLAGLNNEQFF